A selection of T cell receptor beta chains follows, all from one sample in a study of T cell therapy after organ transplantation. Here immunoSEQ multiplex PCR was the method, and the copy in TCRdb shows in-frame clones only, minus some. The table has 45,000 to 60,000 clones, about 94% seen once; the top ten hold around 3.1%. Antigens for these TCRs are unknown. The sequences come from CD8+ T cells from blood, collected before autologous CMV-specific T cell therapy. Source of these receptors: a human patient who had received a solid organ transplant and had CMV disease. Each CDR3 is given with its conserved first and last residue. The size of a clone is reported for some rows only, either as once, few or many, or as a class for expanded clones.

v_gene,j_gene,abundance,CDR3aa
TRBV21-1,TRBJ2-1,.,CASTSGRQYNEQFF
TRBV6-5,TRBJ2-1,.,CASSYSGGYYNEQFF
TRBV9,TRBJ1-5,.,CASSVGGGNNQPQHF
TRBV19,TRBJ1-5,.,CASRVGFGQPQHF
TRBV4-3,TRBJ1-1,.,CASSQPGTANTEAFF
TRBV4-1,TRBJ2-3,.,CASSQERLLAQYF
TRBV19,TRBJ1-2,.,CASSIDRESHGYTF
TRBV7-9,TRBJ1-1,.,CASSPRQGGNTEAFF
TRBV6-5,TRBJ2-2,.,CASSFSGTGVTGELFF
TRBV27,TRBJ2-3,once,CASSSLDTQYF
TRBV7-2,TRBJ1-1,.,CASSSLGGGRTEAFF
TRBV11-3,TRBJ1-5,.,CASSKGQGADQPQHF
TRBV5-6,TRBJ2-5,.,CASSFGDSKETQYF
TRBV27,TRBJ2-1,.,CASSLGDREFF
TRBV29-1,TRBJ2-7,.,CSAAVASSYEQYF
TRBV19,TRBJ1-5,.,CASSMAGNQPQHF
TRBV7-9,TRBJ2-2,.,CASSLGHYTGELFF
TRBV6-1,TRBJ1-3,.,CASSERMQGPRALSGNTIYF
TRBV9,TRBJ2-1,.,CASSEGGSDEQFF
TRBV15,TRBJ2-2,.,CATSVTENTGELFF
TRBV15,TRBJ2-7,.,CATSREIRGVEQYF
TRBV19,TRBJ2-1,.,CASSIGIQGNNEQFF
TRBV6-5,TRBJ2-1,.,CASTTSGRFENEQFF
TRBV5-6,TRBJ1-1,.,CASSFLTGVNTEAFF
TRBV9,TRBJ2-7,.,CASSVAEGAGVYEQYF
TRBV4-2,TRBJ1-2,.,CASSQNRFRHSGDYGYTF
TRBV5-1,TRBJ1-4,.,CASSDWPGVGEKLFF
TRBV5-8,TRBJ2-7,.,CASSLYTGDWENEQYF
TRBV14,TRBJ1-1,.,CASSQETNSPLEAFF
TRBV5-1,TRBJ2-2,.,CASSSASGRARNTGELFF
TRBV7-9,TRBJ1-2,.,CASSLARDSLRNGYTF
TRBV30,TRBJ2-7,.,CAWTGRSRNLPYEQYF
TRBV11-2,TRBJ2-5,.,CASSFSGTEETQYF
TRBV6-5,TRBJ1-1,.,CASSYSDRNGEGFF
TRBV5-1,TRBJ2-7,.,CASQPGAGGPYEQYF
TRBV27,TRBJ2-2,.,CASSYGVNTGELFF
TRBV19,TRBJ2-1,once,CASIRTASNEQFF
TRBV7-6,TRBJ2-2,.,CASSPTRTGELFF
TRBV7-9,TRBJ2-1,.,CASSFPRVAGENEQFF
TRBV13,TRBJ1-6,.,CASSIDRNNSPLHF
TRBV4-2,TRBJ1-2,.,CASSQEHLTGASNYGYTF